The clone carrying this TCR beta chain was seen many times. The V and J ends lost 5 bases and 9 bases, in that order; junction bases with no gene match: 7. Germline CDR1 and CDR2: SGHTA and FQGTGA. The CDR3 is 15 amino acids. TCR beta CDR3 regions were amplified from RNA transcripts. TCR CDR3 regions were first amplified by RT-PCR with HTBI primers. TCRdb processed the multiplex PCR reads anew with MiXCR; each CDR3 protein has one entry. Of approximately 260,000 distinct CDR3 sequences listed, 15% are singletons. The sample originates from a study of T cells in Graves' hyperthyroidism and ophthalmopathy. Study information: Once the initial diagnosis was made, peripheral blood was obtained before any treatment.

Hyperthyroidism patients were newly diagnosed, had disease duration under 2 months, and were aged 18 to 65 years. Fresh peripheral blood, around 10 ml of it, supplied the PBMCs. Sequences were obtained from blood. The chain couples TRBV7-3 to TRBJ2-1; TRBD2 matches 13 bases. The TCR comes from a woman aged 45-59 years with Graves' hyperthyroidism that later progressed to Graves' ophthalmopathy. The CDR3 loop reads CASSELAGGAGEQFF. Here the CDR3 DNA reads TGTGCCAGCAGCGAACTAGCGGGAGGGGCTGGTGAGCAGTTCTTC.